The TCR beta chain described here comes from a study of blood T cell repertoires in COVID-19. In the study's own analysis: Reference gene primers were amplified, and this amplification served to estimate nucleated cell counts. The assay was immunoSEQ multiplex PCR, and TCRdb's table has in-frame clones only and misses some. Clone size and V and J calls were adopted from that table, with D and trimming inferred from the DNA. Of 200,000 to 300,000 clones in the sample, under 90% are singletons; the top ten hold approximately 9%. V was clipped by 6 bases and J by 5 bases, with 22 bases between them. The length of the CDR3 is 17 residues. Germline loops: CDR1 LNHDA, CDR2 SQIVND (reference sequence).

The chain employs TRBV19 and TRBJ2-2; D is uncertain. The sample consisted of peripheral blood. The origin of this receptor is a human donor in a cohort sampled during active COVID-19. The CDR3 sequence is CASRYLYRQSLTGELFF. The CDR3 coding sequence is TGTGCCAGTAGGTACCTATACCGACAATCTCTTACCGGGGAGCTGTTTTTT.